Presented here are 24 T cell receptor beta chains from one specimen sequenced in a study of blood T cell repertoires in COVID-19. Sequencing used immunoSEQ multiplex PCR; TCRdb keeps in-frame clones, though not all of them. The profile covers under 200,000 clones, with 80% to 90% appearing a single time and about 8.2% taken by the ten largest. Input material: peripheral blood. These receptors were obtained from a man aged 55 to 70 with acute or convalescent COVID-19.

The chain joins TRBV7-8 to TRBJ2-5; the match to TRBD2 covers 8 bases. This CDR3 has 16 amino acids. Trimming at V came to 1 base and at J to 5 bases, leaving 9 bases not matched to a gene. Germline loops: CDR1 SGHVS, CDR2 FQNEAQ. This chain's CDR3 is CASSLVFGAGVETQYF. The DNA of the CDR3 is TGTGCCAGCAGCTTAGTCTTCGGAGCGGGAGTTGAGACCCAGTACTTC.

This rearrangement joins TRBV5-1 to TRBJ1-2, with 8 bases identical to TRBD1. V lost 6 bases to trimming and J lost 0 bases; unmatched junction nucleotides: 13. The germline CDR1 and CDR2 sequences are SGHRS and YFSETQ. This CDR3 comprises 17 residues. The CDR3 spells CASTFGGTGAANYGYTF. Written as DNA, the CDR3 is TGCGCCAGCACTTTTGGAGGGACAGGCGCAGCTAACTATGGCTACACCTTC.

This chain uses TRBV30 with TRBJ2-1; D might be TRBD2 (5 bases). The CDR3 is 15 amino acids. V was pared by 0 bases and J by 3 bases, with 12 bases between. Germline V gives CDR1 GTSNPN, CDR2 SVGIG (reference sequence). In nucleotides, the CDR3 is TGTGCCTGGAGTGTGGAGAGGGTCAACTACAATGAGCAGTTCTTC. Protein product: CAWSVERVNYNEQFF.

The V gene is TRBV7-3, the J gene TRBJ2-2, with D perhaps TRBD2 (6 bases). Trimming took off 5 bases at V and 6 bases at J, with 10 bases between the two ends. The CDR3 contains 13 residues. Germline V gene sequence: CDR1 SGHTA, CDR2 FQGTGA. The CDR3 bases are TGTGCCAGCAGCGGAGGGAGGCCCGGGGAGCTGTTTTTT. It translates to CASSGGRPGELFF. The full variable domain, with the rest looked up from reference TRBV7-3 and TRBJ2-2, is GAGVSQTPSNKVTEKGKYVELRCDPISGHTALYWYRQSLGQGPEFLIYFQGTGAADDSGLPNDRFFAVRPEGSVSTLKIQRTERGDSAVYLCASSGGRPGELFFGEGSRLTVL.

The gene calls are TRBV6-5 and TRBJ1-5, with 8 bases fitting TRBD1. The CDR3 spans 14 residues. After removal of 7 bases from V and 2 bases from J, the junction contained 4 bases not matched to a gene. From germline, CDR1 is MNHEY and CDR2 SVGAGI. CDR3 amino acids: CASTPGQGNQPQHF. CDR3 DNA: TGTGCCAGCACCCCGGGACAGGGCAATCAGCCCCAGCATTTT.

The CDR3 region is CATARDSGYGYTF. CDR3 DNA: TGTGCCACCGCCCGGGACAGTGGCTACGGCTACACCTTC. V and J are TRBV24-1 and TRBJ1-2; 7 bases match TRBD1. The junction had 11 bases not matched to a gene; V was cut back by 9 bases and J by 8 bases. This CDR3 is built from 13 residues. From germline, CDR1 is KGHDR and CDR2 SFDVKD.

This clone occurred a few times. V and J are TRBV28 and TRBJ2-2; D gene ambiguous. The CDR3 consists of 13 residues. V lost 6 bases and J lost 4, with 9 bases in between. Germline V gene data show CDR1 as MDHEN and CDR2 as SYDVKM. The DNA of the CDR3 is TGTGCCAGCAGGACACAATTCACCGGGGAGCTGTTTTTT. Translating gives CASRTQFTGELFF.

The chain carries TRBV5-8 and TRBJ1-5; 7 bases are a match to TRBD1. The CDR3 is 16 residues long. CDR1 and CDR2 (germline): SGHTS, YDEGEE. The V and J ends lost 4 bases and 0 bases, in that order; junction bases with no gene match: 7. The CDR3 region is CASSIGTAYSNQPQHF. CDR3 coding DNA: TGTGCCAGCAGCATCGGGACAGCATATAGCAATCAGCCCCAGCATTTT.

This clone was recorded only once. The rearrangement uses TRBV15 and TRBJ2-3; 7 nucleotides line up with TRBD2. Germline lookup yields CDR1 LNHNV and CDR2 YYDKDF (reference sequence). The CDR3 loop spans 15 amino acids. The V segment lost 5 bases and the J segment 1 base; nucleotides outside the gene matches: 6. The CDR3 spells CATSRGSDRTDTQYF. For the CDR3, the DNA is TGTGCCACCAGCCGCGGGAGCGATCGCACAGATACGCAGTATTTT.

This sequence joins TRBV5-4 and TRBJ2-1; tentatively, D is TRBD1 (7 bases). Germline V gives CDR1 SGHNT, CDR2 YYREEE (reference sequence). The CDR3 has 19 amino acids. V lost 9 bases and J 4 bases, leaving 32 bases between the germline ends. CDR3 coding DNA: TGTGCCACCCCCCCCGTAGGACAGGCCTTAACCGCGGGGTACAATGAGCAGTTCTTC. Its translation: CATPPVGQALTAGYNEQFF. Complete variable domain (other parts from reference TRBV5-4 and TRBJ2-1): ETGVTQSPTHLIKTRGQQVTLRCSSQSGHNTVSWYQQALGQGPQFIFQYYREEENGRGNFPPRFSGLQFPNYSSELNVNALELDDSALYLCATPPVGQALTAGYNEQFFGPGTRLTVL.

This sequence joins TRBV6-1 and TRBJ2-7; 7 positions match TRBD2. This CDR3 is 18 amino acids long. Germline CDR1 is MNHNS and CDR2 is SASEGT. V was pared by 0 bases and J by 0 bases, with 11 bases of the junction left unmatched. CDR3 sequence (DNA): TGTGCCAGCAGTGAAGCGGGGGATAGCGGGCGCATCTCCTACGAGCAGTACTTC. It specifies CASSEAGDSGRISYEQYF.

CDR3 nucleotides: TGTGCCAGCAGCTTGGAGCTTTACAGGGAAAGGGCCGGGGAGCTGTTTTTT. It codes for CASSLELYRERAGELFF. This chain joins TRBV5-4 and TRBJ2-2, with D perhaps TRBD1 (6 bases). Trimming removed 0 bases from V and 6 bases from J, with 18 bases in between. This CDR3 contains 17 residues. In germline, CDR1 is SGHNT, CDR2 YYREEE (reference sequence).

The V gene is TRBV7-6, the J gene TRBJ2-5, with 7 bases lining up with TRBD2. The CDR3 loop spans 13 amino acids. CDR1 and CDR2 from the germline V gene are SGHVS and FNYEAQ. The J segment lost 6 bases and the V segment lost 1 base, leaving 2 bases of the junction unmatched. The CDR3 loop is CASSLELAQTQYF. The CDR3 nucleotides read TGTGCCAGCAGCTTAGAACTAGCGCAGACCCAGTACTTC.

The chain uses TRBV7-3 and TRBJ2-1; 9 nucleotides align to TRBD1. The CDR3 extends over 16 amino acids. CDR1 is SGHTA and CDR2 is FQGTGA in the germline V gene. Trimming at V came to 2 bases and at J to 6 bases, leaving 8 bases not matched to a gene. CDR3 sequence: CASSLRNNRGLNEQFF. CDR3 coding DNA: TGTGCCAGCAGCTTACGGAATAACAGGGGGCTCAATGAGCAGTTCTTC.

The rearrangement uses TRBV5-5 and TRBJ2-7; TRBD1 aligns across 9 bases. The CDR3 loop spans 15 amino acids. Trimming removed 3 bases from V and 3 bases from J; junction bases left unmatched: 7. From germline, CDR1 is SGHKS and CDR2 YYEKEE (reference sequence). CDR3 loop: CASSYHGTGNYEQYF. The DNA for the CDR3 is TGTGCCAGCAGCTATCACGGGACAGGGAACTACGAGCAGTACTTC.

This rearrangement joins TRBV19 to TRBJ2-1; 10 positions agree with TRBD1. The CDR3 covers 16 residues. CDR1 is LNHDA and CDR2 is SQIVND in the germline V gene (reference sequence). V dropped 5 bases and J dropped 4; count of bases not matched to a gene: 8. The CDR3 protein is CASSGRWDRGYNEQFF. CDR3 sequence (DNA): TGTGCCAGTAGTGGAAGGTGGGACAGGGGTTACAATGAGCAGTTCTTC.

The V call is TRBV24-1, the J call TRBJ2-2; 11 bases line up with TRBD1. V was clipped by 9 bases and J by 5 bases; unmatched bases: 10. CDR1 and CDR2 from the germline V gene are KGHDR and SFDVKD. The CDR3 loop spans 16 amino acids. The chain's CDR3 is CATRPGTGGNTGELFF. CDR3 DNA sequence: TGTGCCACCCGTCCCGGGACAGGGGGGAATACCGGGGAGCTGTTTTTT.

J is TRBJ2-7 and V is TRBV6-1, with D tentatively TRBD2 (5 bases). Trimming took off 1 base at V and 7 bases at J, with 11 bases between the two ends. The CDR3 sequence is 13 residues long. Germline-derived CDR1 and CDR2 are MNHNS and SASEGT. The CDR3 DNA reads TGTGCCAGCAGTGAAGTTAGAGGGAGAGAGCAGTACTTC. Its protein is CASSEVRGREQYF.

The chain recombines TRBV7-6 with TRBJ2-3; 12 nucleotides agree with TRBD1. Germline trimming cut 5 bases from V and 14 bases from J; bases unmatched to any gene: 14. The CDR3 loop spans 15 amino acids. The V gene's germline CDR1 is SGHVS and CDR2 FNYEAQ. CDR3 in DNA: TGTGCCAGCAGCCCCAGAGGACCGGGACAGGGGGCCGCGTATTTT. As protein: CASSPRGPGQGAAYF.

The chain carries TRBV11-3 and TRBJ2-5; 7 bases are shared with TRBD2. The CDR3 extends over 14 amino acids. The J segment lost 8 bases and the V segment lost 11 bases, leaving 17 bases of the junction unmatched. CDR1 is SGHNT and CDR2 is YENEEA in the germline V gene. In DNA, the CDR3 is TGTGCCGGGGGAGGGGATCTTGCCGGGGGAACCCAGTACTTC. Translated: CAGGGDLAGGTQYF. The whole variable domain, filled in from reference TRBV11-3 and TRBJ2-5, reads EAGVVQSPRYKIIEKKQPVAFWCNPISGHNTLYWYLQNLGQGPELLIRYENEEAVDDSQLPKDRFSAERLKGVDSTLKIQPAELGDSAVYLCAGGGDLAGGTQYFGPGTRLLVL.

This chain connects TRBV15 to TRBJ1-3; perhaps TRBD1 as D (6 bases). The CDR3 totals 14 residues. Germline V gives CDR1 LNHNV, CDR2 YYDKDF (reference sequence). Between the trimmed V and J ends, which lost 5 bases and 3 bases, there was a span of 11 bases. CDR3 nucleotide sequence: TGTGCCACCAGCCCCCTGACAGGTGGAAACACCATATATTTT. This sequence encodes CATSPLTGGNTIYF. Complete variable domain (other parts from reference TRBV15 and TRBJ1-3): DAMVIQNPRYQVTQFGKPVTLSCSQTLNHNVMYWYQQKSSQAPKLLFHYYDKDFNNEADTPDNFQSRRPNTSFCFLDIRSPGLGDTAMYLCATSPLTGGNTIYFGEGSWLTVV.

The chain couples TRBV2 to TRBJ1-2; 7 bases agree with TRBD1. CDR3 size: 12 residues. Trimming cost V 7 bases and J 8 bases; bases outside gene matches: 7. Germline V gene data show CDR1 as SNHLY and CDR2 as FYNNEI. CDR3: CASIYQGGGYTF. The DNA for the CDR3 is TGTGCCAGCATTTATCAGGGGGGAGGCTACACCTTC.

The V call is TRBV12-1, the J call TRBJ1-5; the D call TRBD1 from the table was never checked on the DNA. TRBV12-1 has pseudogene status. This CDR3 is 22 amino acids long. CDR3 residues: CASSFFVPESDRPRYSNQPQHF. The CDR3 nucleotides read TGTGCCAGCAGCTTTTTCGTCCCTGAGTCCGACAGGCCTAGATATAGCAATCAGCCCCAGCATTTT.

The chain uses TRBV5-8 and TRBJ1-6; 7 nucleotides align to TRBD1. Germline CDR1 reads SGHTS; CDR2 reads YDEGEE. CDR3 size: 16 residues. V was pared by 7 bases and J by 6 bases, with 13 bases of the junction left unmatched. CDR3 loop: CASGPRDRDSNSPLHF. The CDR3 bases are TGTGCCAGCGGCCCCCGCGACCGGGACAGTAATTCACCCCTCCACTTT.